A selection of T cell receptor beta chains follows, all from one sample in a study of neurological immune-mediated disorders. MiXCR, applied by TCRdb to the 5' RACE reads, yields one record per CDR3 protein. The sample contains about 49,000 distinct CDR3 sequences, about 9% of which appear only once. Specimen: PBMCs. These receptors originate from a woman in her forties in good health. Both conserved end residues are part of each CDR3. A D gene is named only where the DNA matches it firmly. For some rows the clone size is stated as once, few or many, or as a class when expanded; others skip it.

clone size	V gene	J gene	D gene	CDR3 DNA	CDR3 protein
.	TRBV7-2	TRBJ1-3	.	TGTGCCAGCAGCTCCAAGAACGGGGGACTACTTGGAAACACCATGTATTTT	CASSSKNGGLLGNTMYF
few	TRBV18	TRBJ2-6	.	TGTGCCAGCTCACCACCGTTCGCTGGGGCCAACGTCCTGACTTTC	CASSPPFAGANVLTF
many	TRBV5-6	TRBJ2-1	.	TGTGCCAGCAGCTTGGGGAGACTAGTTGGTGAGCAGTTCTTC	CASSLGRLVGEQFF
many	TRBV7-2	TRBJ2-1	TRBD2	TGTGCCAGCAGCCCCTCCTTAGCGGGAGGGCGCAATGAGCAGTTCTTC	CASSPSLAGGRNEQFF
many	TRBV5-6	TRBJ1-2	TRBD1	TGTGCCAGCAGGTTCCGGGACAGGGGCCTCTATGGCTACACCTTC	CASRFRDRGLYGYTF
many	TRBV12-3/TRBV12-4	TRBJ1-4	.	TGTGCCAGCAGTCAGACCCGTGAAAAACTGTTTTTT	CASSQTREKLFF
many	TRBV20-1	TRBJ2-1	.	TGCAGTGCTAAGTACGGAAGCTCCTACAATGAGCAGTTCTTC	CSAKYGSSYNEQFF
.	TRBV12-3/TRBV12-4	TRBJ1-4	.	TGTGCCAGCATTCATAGGGCTGGGGGAAAACTGTTTTTT	CASIHRAGGKLFF
many	TRBV12-5	TRBJ2-4	.	TGTGCTAGTGGTTTAGGACCTTCGGAAAACATTCAGTACTTC	CASGLGPSENIQYF
.	TRBV11-2	TRBJ2-1	TRBD2	TGTGCCAGCAGCTTCCTGGCGAGACTGACGGGGGGGGCCTTAGATGAGCAGTTCTTC	CASSFLARLTGGALDEQFF
many	TRBV7-2	TRBJ2-7	.	TGTGCCAGCAGCCAATGGGGACGGAACTACGAGCAGTACTTC	CASSQWGRNYEQYF
.	TRBV7-2	TRBJ2-3	.	TGTGCCTGCAGCTTAATGTCTGCGGGGGCCCCAAGCACGGATACGCAGTATTTT	CACSLMSAGAPSTDTQYF
many	TRBV24-1	TRBJ2-2	.	TGTGCCACCAGTGACCAGGCTCGCAACCCCGGGGAGCTGTTTTTT	CATSDQARNPGELFF
few	TRBV9	TRBJ2-1	TRBD2	TGTGCCAGCAGCGTAGGGAGGACTAGCGGCCCCCACTCCTACAATGAGCAGTTCTTC	CASSVGRTSGPHSYNEQFF
.	TRBV6-1	TRBJ2-2	TRBD1	TGTGCCAGCATTGTTCCAGGGGGCTACACCGTGGAGCAGTTTTTT	CASIVPGGYTVEQFF
many	TRBV5-1	TRBJ1-6	TRBD1	TGCGCCAGCAAGTTCAATCCGGACAGGCCTCGTAATTCACCCCTCCACTTT	CASKFNPDRPRNSPLHF
many	TRBV10-2	TRBJ2-1	TRBD1	TGCGCCACCTCCTCGGACAGGCTGACGTACAATGAGCAGTTCTTC	CATSSDRLTYNEQFF
many	TRBV5-4	TRBJ1-1	.	TGTGCCAGCAGCCGCGGAGGTTTGGCAGGGGCGTTGAACACTGAAGCTTTCTTT	CASSRGGLAGALNTEAFF
many	TRBV6-5	TRBJ2-1	TRBD1	TGTGCCAGCAGGGGACAGGGGGCCTCCAATGAGCAGTTCTTC	CASRGQGASNEQFF
.	TRBV5-5	TRBJ2-7	.	TGTGCCAGCAGCTTGGAAGGGGCCTACGAGCAGTACTTC	CASSLEGAYEQYF
many	TRBV5-1	TRBJ2-1	TRBD2	TGCGCCAGCAGCTTAGGCGGGGGTGGCTACAATGAGCAGTTCTTC	CASSLGGGGYNEQFF
many	TRBV5-1	TRBJ1-5	.	TGCGCCAGCAGTCCATTGTCGGGGAGCTATCAGCCCCAGCATTTT	CASSPLSGSYQPQHF
many	TRBV12-3/TRBV12-4	TRBJ1-5	.	TGTGCCAGCAGTTTTGGAATCGGAAATCAGCCCCAGCATTTT	CASSFGIGNQPQHF
few	TRBV7-2	TRBJ2-3	TRBD2	TGTGCCAGCAGCCGATCGGGACTAGCGGGGATGCTGGATACGCAGTATTTT	CASSRSGLAGMLDTQYF
many	TRBV6-2/TRBV6-3	TRBJ2-1	TRBD2	TGTGCCAGCGGACCCCTAGCGGGGGGATCCTACAATGAGCAGTTCTTC	CASGPLAGGSYNEQFF
many	TRBV5-5	TRBJ2-3	.	TGTGTCAGCAGCCCCCAGCCGGGGACTTACACAGATACGCAGTATTTT	CVSSPQPGTYTDTQYF
many	TRBV25-1	TRBJ2-7	TRBD2	TGTGCCAGCAGCGATAGCGGGGGACTCTACGAGCAGTACTTC	CASSDSGGLYEQYF
many	TRBV5-1	TRBJ1-2	TRBD1	TGCGCCAGCACCCTGACGACAGGGAACTATGGCTACACCTTC	CASTLTTGNYGYTF
many	TRBV6-5	TRBJ1-4	.	TGTGCCAGCAGCCGCCGGCGGAATGAAAAACTGTTTTTT	CASSRRRNEKLFF
many	TRBV6-5	TRBJ2-3	TRBD1	TGTGCCAGCAGTTACAGACAGGGTACAGATACGCAGTATTTT	CASSYRQGTDTQYF
many	TRBV25-1	TRBJ1-4	.	TGTGCCAGCAGTGAGCCCGGGACCGGGAATGAAAAACTGTTTTTT	CASSEPGTGNEKLFF
.	TRBV18	TRBJ2-1	.	TGTGCCAGCTCACCACAGGGGGGGGAATCCTACAATGAGCAGTTCTTC	CASSPQGGESYNEQFF
.	TRBV5-1	TRBJ1-1	.	TGCGCCAGCAGCCTGGGGACGCCCGGCCTGTTGAGGGTATCGTACACTGAAGCTTTCTTT	CASSLGTPGLLRVSYTEAFF
many	TRBV5-1	TRBJ1-3	.	TGCGCCAGCAGCTTGGTGGCAGGGGAAGGAAACACCATATATTTT	CASSLVAGEGNTIYF
many	TRBV9	TRBJ2-1	TRBD2	TGTGCCAGCACCATGACTAGCGGGAGAGGTAGTGAGCAGTTCTTC	CASTMTSGRGSEQFF
many	TRBV20-1	TRBJ2-3	TRBD2	TGCAGTGCCCGGGAGGGGGGGGGCACAGATACGCAGTATTTT	CSAREGGGTDTQYF
many	TRBV27	TRBJ2-3	TRBD2	TGTGCCAGCAGACTAGCGGGGGGACCCACAGATACGCAGTATTTT	CASRLAGGPTDTQYF
many	TRBV18	TRBJ1-2	.	TGTGCCAGCTCACCGAGGGCAGGGGATGGCTACACCTTC	CASSPRAGDGYTF
.	TRBV7-2	TRBJ2-7	TRBD2	TGTGCCAGCAGCCGGATAGCGGGCGACGAGCAGTACTTC	CASSRIAGDEQYF
many	TRBV20-1	TRBJ1-1	TRBD1	TGCAGTGCTAACAGGGGAATGAACACTGAAGCTTTCTTT	CSANRGMNTEAFF
many	TRBV3-1	TRBJ2-3	.	TGTGCCAGCTCAGGACAGTTCACAGATACGCAGTATTTT	CASSGQFTDTQYF
many	TRBV6-1	TRBJ1-6	.	TGTGCCAGCAGTGGACCCTCCTATAATTCACCCCTCCACTTT	CASSGPSYNSPLHF
many	TRBV5-1	TRBJ2-2	TRBD2	TGCGCCAGCAGCTTGAGACTAGCGGGGAACACCGGGGAGCTGTTTTTT	CASSLRLAGNTGELFF
many	TRBV29-1	TRBJ2-7	TRBD2	TGCAGCGTTAGCGGGGGAAGTGGCGAGCAGTACTTC	CSVSGGSGEQYF
.	TRBV25-1	TRBJ1-4	.	TGTGCCAGCAGCGACTCTCAGGGAGGAGGTGAAAAACTGTTTTTT	CASSDSQGGGEKLFF
many	TRBV11-1	TRBJ2-2	.	TGTGCCAGCAGCTTATCGGCCGACAGATACACCGGGGAGCTGTTTTTT	CASSLSADRYTGELFF
many	TRBV4-3	TRBJ2-7	TRBD2	TGCGCCAGCAGCCGCTTAGCGGGGGGCCCCTACGAGCAGTACTTC	CASSRLAGGPYEQYF
many	TRBV24-1	TRBJ2-7	.	TGTGCCACCAGTGATGGGGACCCGGGGATTTACGAGCAGTACTTC	CATSDGDPGIYEQYF
many	TRBV21-1	TRBJ2-3	.	TGTGCCAGCCGCGGTACCCCTAGCACAGATACGCAGTATTTT	CASRGTPSTDTQYF
many	TRBV7-9	TRBJ2-7	TRBD1	TGTGCCAGCAGCGCAGCCCTCGGGACAGGGCGCTACGAGCAGTACTTC	CASSAALGTGRYEQYF
many	TRBV10-3	TRBJ2-3	.	TGTGCCATCAAGGGGGGGGGCACAGATACGCAGTATTTT	CAIKGGGTDTQYF
.	TRBV7-9	TRBJ2-3	.	TGTGCCAACAGCCCAATCACATATACGCAGTATTTT	CANSPITYTQYF
many	TRBV3-1	TRBJ2-7	TRBD2	TGTGCCAGCAGCCCGACTAGCGGGGGGGCGGTGCAGTACTTC	CASSPTSGGAVQYF
many	TRBV20-1	TRBJ1-1	.	TGCAGTGCTAGGTCTTGGAACTCGGGAACTGAAGCTTTCTTT	CSARSWNSGTEAFF
many	TRBV27	TRBJ2-1	TRBD1	TGTGCCAGCAGTTCGGGACAGGGGCCCTACAATGAGCAGTTCTTC	CASSSGQGPYNEQFF
.	TRBV4-1	TRBJ1-3	.	TGTGTCAGCAGCCAGGAACGACGGAGCTCTGGAAACACCATATATTTT	CVSSQERRSSGNTIYF
many	TRBV6-2/TRBV6-3	TRBJ2-2	.	TGTGCCAGCAGTTATAGGTGGAACGGGGAGCTGTTTTTT	CASSYRWNGELFF